Given below is one TCR beta chain in context. Its cognate antigen has yet to be identified. No clone much larger than this one lies a single base away; base qualities are absent. Each collaborating institution followed its own protocols to collect whole blood in K2EDTA tubes. For TCRbeta analysis, collaborator samples were shipped as frozen whole blood, as isolated PBMCs, or as DNA extracted from either sample type. This sample was taken from a study of blood T cell repertoires in COVID-19 (dated by TCRdb to the early 2020s). About the investigation overall: Samples covering the acute and convalescent phases of COVID-19 were provided by collaborators in the United States, Italy and Spain. Samples came from the ongoing ImmuneRACE study (first 160 participants) plus 1,254 subjects from 6 global collaborators. The material from the prospective study consisted of cDNA or gDNA derived from T cells, B-cell-depleted T cells, or PBMCs. HLA class I and class II types, where available, came from metadata supplied by the sample provider rather than from assay-based typing. The sample metadata nearly always contained a de-identified subject ID, COVID-19 status, age in years and sex. Subjects who had been exposed to COVID-19, were actively infected with it, or had recovered from it provided the deeply sampled blood TCRbeta repertoires that made up the dataset. A freely available public database, intended as a resource for researchers studying the immune response to SARS-CoV-2, is where the repertoires were released.

The immunoSEQ Assay, a bias-controlled multiplex PCR, was used to amplify TCRbeta CDR3 regions from genomic DNA. Turning to the authors' computational methods: Within the assay, amplification of reference gene primers was used to estimate how many nucleated cells each sample contained. To quantify the absolute abundance of each unique TCRbeta CDR3 rearrangement, sequence reads were collapsed and filtered. Productive Simpson clonality was computed per sample as the square root of Simpson's diversity index over productive rearrangements. Drawn from immuneACCESS, this table holds only the in-frame rearrangements with V and J called that TCRdb kept. Clones are partly lost; checked studies trace under half to an unresolved V gene and leave the rest unexplained. V and J calls and clone size follow that table, whereas D and trimming were derived from the DNA. The sample includes approximately 110,000 clones, with over 80% observed a single time. Together, the top ten hold 0.8% to 1% of the sample.

Summary of the overall study and its limitations: The quantity of clinical and demographic metadata differed by source and by participant and was supplied without curation.

The germline V gene (reference sequence) provides CDR1 SGHAT and CDR2 FQDESV. The CDR3 has 13 amino acids, counting the end cysteine and phenylalanine. CDR3 DNA is the only sequence kept; it has 39 bases, read in frame from the first base. V was cut back by 2 bases and J by 5 bases, leaving a gap of 7 bases between them. This sequence originates from a woman between 70 and 85 years old with acute or convalescent COVID-19. Recombination connected TRBV11-1 to TRBJ2-1; the D gene is unclear. Source material: peripheral blood. The sequence in DNA is TGTGCCAGCAGCTTAAACTTAAACAATGAGCAGTTCTTC. It encodes CASSLNLNNEQFF.